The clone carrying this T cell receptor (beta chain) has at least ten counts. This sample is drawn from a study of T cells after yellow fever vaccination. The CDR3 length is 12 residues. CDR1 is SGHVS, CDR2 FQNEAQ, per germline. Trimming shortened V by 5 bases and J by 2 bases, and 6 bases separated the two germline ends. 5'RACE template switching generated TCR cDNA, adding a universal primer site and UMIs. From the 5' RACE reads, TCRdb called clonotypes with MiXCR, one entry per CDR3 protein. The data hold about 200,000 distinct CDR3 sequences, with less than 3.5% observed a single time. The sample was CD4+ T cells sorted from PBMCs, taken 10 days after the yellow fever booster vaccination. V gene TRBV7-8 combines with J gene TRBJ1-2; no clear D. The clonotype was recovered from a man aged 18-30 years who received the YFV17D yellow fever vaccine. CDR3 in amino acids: CASSGRNYGYTF. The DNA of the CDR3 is TGTGCCAGCAGCGGTAGGAACTATGGCTACACCTTC. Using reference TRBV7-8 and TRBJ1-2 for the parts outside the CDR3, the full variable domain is GAGVSQSPRYKVAKRGQDVALRCDPISGHVSLFWYQQALGQGPEFLTYFQNEAQLDKSGLPSDRFFAERPEGSVSTLKIQRTQQEDSAVYLCASSGRNYGYTFGSGTRLTVV.